This T cell receptor (beta chain) comes out of a study of T-cell reconstitution after alpha-beta-depleted transplantation in children. This clonotype was seen only a few times. A library of TCRbeta sequences, prepared with unique molecular identifiers, was generated. Each CDR3 protein gets one entry after TCRdb re-called the PCR reads with MiXCR. The sample has 250,000 to 350,000 distinct CDR3 sequences; 9.9% are singletons. This clonotype originated in a human donor who donated a stem cell graft to a child with SCID. The sample was PBMCs from the stem cell graft donor, taken from the stem cell graft.

In nucleotides, the CDR3 is TGTGCCAGCAGCCCCGGGACCGAATCCTACGAGCAGTACTTC. It specifies CASSPGTESYEQYF. The rearrangement links TRBV7-9 to TRBJ2-7; perhaps D is TRBD1 or TRBD2 (5 bases each). Germline V lookup: CDR1 SEHNR, CDR2 FQNEAQ (reference sequence). Trimming pared 5 bases from V and 1 base from J, leaving 12 bases between. The CDR3 loop spans 14 amino acids. Based on the CDR3 plus reference TRBV7-9 and TRBJ2-7, the full variable domain is DTGVSQNPRHKITKRGQNVTFRCDPISEHNRLYWYRQTLGQGPEFLTYFQNEAQLEKSRLLSDRFSAERPKGSFSTLEIQRTEQGDSAMYLCASSPGTESYEQYFGPGTRLTVT.